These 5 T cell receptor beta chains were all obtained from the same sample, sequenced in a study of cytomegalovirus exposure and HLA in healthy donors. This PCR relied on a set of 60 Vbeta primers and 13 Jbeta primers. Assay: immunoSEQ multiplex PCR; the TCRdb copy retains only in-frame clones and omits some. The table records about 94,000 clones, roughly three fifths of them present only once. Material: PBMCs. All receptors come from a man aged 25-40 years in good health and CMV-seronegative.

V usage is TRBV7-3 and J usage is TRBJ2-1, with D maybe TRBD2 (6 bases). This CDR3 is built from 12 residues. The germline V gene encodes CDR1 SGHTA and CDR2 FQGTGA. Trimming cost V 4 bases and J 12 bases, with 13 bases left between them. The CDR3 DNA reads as TGTGCCAGCAGCTATGGGGGGTCTGGGCAGTTCTTC. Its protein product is CASSYGGSGQFF.

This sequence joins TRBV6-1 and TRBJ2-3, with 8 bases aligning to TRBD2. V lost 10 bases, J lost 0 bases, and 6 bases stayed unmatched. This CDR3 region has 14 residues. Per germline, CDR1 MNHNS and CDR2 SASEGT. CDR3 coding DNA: TGTGCCACCACGGGAGGGACTAGCACAGATACGCAGTATTTT. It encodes CATTGGTSTDTQYF.

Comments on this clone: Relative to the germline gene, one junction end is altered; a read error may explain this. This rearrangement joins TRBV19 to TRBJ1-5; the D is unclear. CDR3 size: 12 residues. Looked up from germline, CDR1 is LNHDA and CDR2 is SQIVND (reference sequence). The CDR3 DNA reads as TGTGCCAGTAATATAAACGGTCAGCCCCAGCATTTT. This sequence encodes CASNINGQPQHF. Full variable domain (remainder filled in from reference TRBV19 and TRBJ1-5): DGGITQSPKYLFRKEGQNVTLSCEQNLNHDAMYWYRQDPGQGLRLIYYSQIVNDFQKGDIAEGYSVSREKKESFPLTVTSAQKNPTAFYLCASNINGQPQHFGDGTRLSIL.

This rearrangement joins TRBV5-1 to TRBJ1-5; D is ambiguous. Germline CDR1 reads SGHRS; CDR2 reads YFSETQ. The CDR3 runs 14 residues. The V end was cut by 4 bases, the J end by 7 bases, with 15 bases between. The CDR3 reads CASSGEGGGQPQHF. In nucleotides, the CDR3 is TGCGCCAGCAGCGGAGAAGGTGGCGGCCAGCCCCAGCATTTT.

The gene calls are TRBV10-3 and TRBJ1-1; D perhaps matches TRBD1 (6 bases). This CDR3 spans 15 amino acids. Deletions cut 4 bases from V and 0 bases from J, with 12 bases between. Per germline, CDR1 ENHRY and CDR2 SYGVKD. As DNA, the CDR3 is TGTGCCATCAGTGGGAGGACAGACCTGAACACTGAAGCTTTCTTT. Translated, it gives CAISGRTDLNTEAFF.